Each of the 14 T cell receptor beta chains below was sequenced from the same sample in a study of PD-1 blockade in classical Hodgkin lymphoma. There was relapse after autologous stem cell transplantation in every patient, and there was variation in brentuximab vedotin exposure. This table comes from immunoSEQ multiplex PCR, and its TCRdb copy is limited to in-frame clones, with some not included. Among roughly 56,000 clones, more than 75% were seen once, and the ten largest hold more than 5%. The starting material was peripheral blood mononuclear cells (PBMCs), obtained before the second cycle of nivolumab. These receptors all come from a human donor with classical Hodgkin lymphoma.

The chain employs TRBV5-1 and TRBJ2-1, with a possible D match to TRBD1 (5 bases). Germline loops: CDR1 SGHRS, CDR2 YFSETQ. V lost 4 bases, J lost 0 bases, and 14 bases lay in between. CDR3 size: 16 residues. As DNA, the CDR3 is TGCGCCAGCAGCCGACAGCCACAAAGCTCCTACAATGAGCAGTTCTTC. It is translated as CASSRQPQSSYNEQFF.

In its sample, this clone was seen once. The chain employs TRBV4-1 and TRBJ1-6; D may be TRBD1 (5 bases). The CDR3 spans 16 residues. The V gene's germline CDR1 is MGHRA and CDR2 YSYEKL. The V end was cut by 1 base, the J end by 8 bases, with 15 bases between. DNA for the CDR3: TGCGCCAGCAGCCAAGTGGACCAGGGTTACTATTCACCCCTCCACTTT. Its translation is CASSQVDQGYYSPLHF.

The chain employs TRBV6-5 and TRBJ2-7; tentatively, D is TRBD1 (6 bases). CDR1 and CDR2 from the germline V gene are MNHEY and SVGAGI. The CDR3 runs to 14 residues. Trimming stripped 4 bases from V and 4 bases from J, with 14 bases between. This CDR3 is CASSSPGHLYEQYF. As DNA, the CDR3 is TGTGCCAGCAGTTCTCCGGGACATCTATACGAGCAGTACTTC.

Written as DNA, the CDR3 is TGCGCCAGCAGCTTGGAAGCCGGGGCTGGGCAGCCCCAGCATTTT. This codes for CASSLEAGAGQPQHF. V and J are TRBV5-1 and TRBJ1-5, with D maybe TRBD1 (5 bases). CDR3 length equals 15 residues. Germline lookup yields CDR1 SGHRS and CDR2 YFSETQ. V was cut by 0 bases and J by 7 bases, with 14 bases left in between.

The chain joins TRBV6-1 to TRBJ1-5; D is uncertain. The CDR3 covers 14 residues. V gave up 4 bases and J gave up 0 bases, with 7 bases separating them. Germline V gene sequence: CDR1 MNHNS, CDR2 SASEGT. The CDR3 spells CASSVHFSNQPQHF. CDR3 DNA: TGTGCCAGCAGTGTTCATTTTAGCAATCAGCCCCAGCATTTT.

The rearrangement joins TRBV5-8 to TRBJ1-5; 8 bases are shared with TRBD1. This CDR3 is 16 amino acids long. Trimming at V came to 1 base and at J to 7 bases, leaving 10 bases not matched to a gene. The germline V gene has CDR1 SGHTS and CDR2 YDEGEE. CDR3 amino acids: CASSLRIGQGGQPQHF. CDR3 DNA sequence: TGTGCCAGCAGCTTGAGGATCGGACAGGGCGGGCAGCCCCAGCATTTT.

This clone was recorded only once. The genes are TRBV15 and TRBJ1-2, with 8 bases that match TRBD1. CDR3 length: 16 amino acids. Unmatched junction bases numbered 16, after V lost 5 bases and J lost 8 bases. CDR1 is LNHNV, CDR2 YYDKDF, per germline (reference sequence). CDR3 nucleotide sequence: TGTGCCACCAGCGGGATTGGGACAGGACTTTGGGCGGGCTACACCTTC. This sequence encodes CATSGIGTGLWAGYTF.

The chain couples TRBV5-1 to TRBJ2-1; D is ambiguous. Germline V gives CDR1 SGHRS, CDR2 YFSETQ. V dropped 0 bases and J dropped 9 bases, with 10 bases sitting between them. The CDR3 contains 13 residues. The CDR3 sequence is CASSLVLESEQFF. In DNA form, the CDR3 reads TGCGCCAGCAGCTTGGTCCTCGAAAGTGAGCAGTTCTTC.

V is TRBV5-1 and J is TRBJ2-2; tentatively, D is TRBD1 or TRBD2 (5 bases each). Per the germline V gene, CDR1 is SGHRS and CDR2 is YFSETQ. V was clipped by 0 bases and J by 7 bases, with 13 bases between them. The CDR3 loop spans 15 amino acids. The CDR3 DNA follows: TGCGCCAGCAGCTTGGGACCGGGGCTAAGCGGGGAGCTGTTTTTT. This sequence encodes CASSLGPGLSGELFF.

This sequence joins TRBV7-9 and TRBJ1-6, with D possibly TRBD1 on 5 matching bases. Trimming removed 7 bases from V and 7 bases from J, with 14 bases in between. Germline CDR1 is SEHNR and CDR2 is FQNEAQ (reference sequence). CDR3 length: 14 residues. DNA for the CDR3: TGTGCCAGCAACTTTCCGGGACCGAATTCACCCCTCCACTTT. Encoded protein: CASNFPGPNSPLHF.

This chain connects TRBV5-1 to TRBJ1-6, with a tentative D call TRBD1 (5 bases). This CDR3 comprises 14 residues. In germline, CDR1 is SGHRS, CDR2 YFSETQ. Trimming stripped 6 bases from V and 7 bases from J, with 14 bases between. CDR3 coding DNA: TGCGCCAGCACTCTGGGGGGGGAAAATTCACCCCTCCACTTT. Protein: CASTLGGENSPLHF.

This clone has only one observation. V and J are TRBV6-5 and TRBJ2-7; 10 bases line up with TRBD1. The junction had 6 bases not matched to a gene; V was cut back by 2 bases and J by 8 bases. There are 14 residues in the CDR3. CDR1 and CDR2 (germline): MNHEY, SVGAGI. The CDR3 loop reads CASSYRDRGNKQYF. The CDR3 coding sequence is TGTGCCAGCAGTTACCGGGACAGGGGAAATAAGCAGTACTTC.

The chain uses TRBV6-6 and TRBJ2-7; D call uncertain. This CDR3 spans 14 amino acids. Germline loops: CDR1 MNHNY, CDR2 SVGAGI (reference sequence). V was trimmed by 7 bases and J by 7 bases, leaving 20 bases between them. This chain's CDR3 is CASNSGQVGWEQYF. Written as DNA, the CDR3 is TGTGCCAGCAATTCCGGGCAGGTGGGGTGGGAGCAGTACTTC.

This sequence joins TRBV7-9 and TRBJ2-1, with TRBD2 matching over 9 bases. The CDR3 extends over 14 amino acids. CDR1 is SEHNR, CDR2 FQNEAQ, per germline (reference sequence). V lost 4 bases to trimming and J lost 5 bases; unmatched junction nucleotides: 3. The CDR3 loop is CASSSSGADNEQFF. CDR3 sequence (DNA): TGTGCCAGCAGCTCTAGCGGGGCCGACAATGAGCAGTTCTTC.